This TCR beta chain was recovered during a study of blood T cells in healthy people across ages. Germline assignment: CDR1 SGHTA and CDR2 FQGNSA. Trimming took off 1 base at V and 7 bases at J, with 10 bases between the two ends. The CDR3 has 14 amino acids. This clonotype has more than one count but fewer than ten. Its antigen is unknown. Overall study results and limits: Diversity of TCR beta per million T cells declined in a roughly linear way with age.

With a J-beta primer mix and a sample-barcoded 5' primer, a second PCR ran roughly 6 to 11 cycles. TCRdb passed the 5' RACE reads through MiXCR, listing each CDR3 protein once. Of approximately 810,000 distinct CDR3 sequences detected, 29% appear once; the ten largest clones hold roughly 17%. Sequenced material: blood. The sequence was collected from a woman of 80 years or more in good health. The genes are TRBV7-2 and TRBJ1-4; D possibly corresponds to TRBD1 (6 bases). CDR3 in amino acids: CASSLGGPSEKLFF. The DNA of the CDR3 is TGTGCCAGCAGCTTAGGGGGGCCAAGTGAAAAACTGTTTTTT.